Following are 13 T cell receptor beta chains from one sample sequenced in a study of cytomegalovirus exposure and HLA in healthy donors. Only in-frame clones appear in the TCRdb table, and some are missing; sequencing was by immunoSEQ multiplex PCR. This repertoire shows about 160,000 clones, roughly nine tenths found once; its top ten account for around 6%. The sample consisted of PBMCs. These receptors all come from a young woman in good health and CMV-seronegative.

This clone was seen only once. The chain links TRBV28 to TRBJ1-1; D gene ambiguous. Trimming removed 3 bases from V and 1 base from J, with 12 bases in between. Germline V gene sequence: CDR1 MDHEN, CDR2 SYDVKM. The CDR3 sequence is 15 residues long. Here the CDR3 reads CASSFFGVPNTEAFF. The CDR3 region has the DNA TGTGCCAGCAGTTTTTTTGGGGTACCGAACACTGAAGCTTTCTTT.

This rearrangement joins TRBV6-1 to TRBJ2-3; 9 bases are shared with TRBD2. This CDR3 comprises 16 residues. The V gene end was trimmed by 3 bases and the J gene end by 5 bases; junction bases not matched to a gene: 9. Per the germline V gene, CDR1 is MNHNS and CDR2 is SASEGT. The CDR3 DNA reads as TGTGCCAGCAGTGATTGGGGCGGGAGGGCTATAGATACGCAGTATTTT. Translating it yields CASSDWGGRAIDTQYF.

In its sample, this clone was seen once. The chain joins TRBV14 to TRBJ1-3, with a weak D call TRBD1 (5 bases). From germline, CDR1 is SGHDN and CDR2 FVKESK. This CDR3 has 14 amino acids. Trimming cost V 1 base and J 5 bases, with 9 bases left between them. CDR3 nucleotides: TGTGCCAGCAGCCAAGGCACAGGACGAAACACCATATATTTT. This codes for CASSQGTGRNTIYF.

The chain uses TRBV2 and TRBJ1-2; D unresolved. The V and J ends lost 6 bases and 5 bases respectively, with 13 bases between them. The CDR3 totals 13 residues. Germline V gene lookup returns CDR1 SNHLY and CDR2 FYNNEI. CDR3 in DNA: TGTGCCAGCAGAAACGCAGCTAGTTATGGCTACACCTTC. It is translated as CASRNAASYGYTF.

V gene TRBV12-5 combines with J gene TRBJ2-2, with D possibly TRBD1 on 6 matching bases. The CDR3 is 14 residues long. Germline loops: CDR1 LGHNT, CDR2 FRNRAP. V gave up 5 bases and J gave up 8 bases, with 15 bases separating them. Here the CDR3 DNA reads TGTGCTAGTGGTCCAGACAGGTTGTTGGGGGAGCTGTTTTTT. Translated, it gives CASGPDRLLGELFF.

CDR3 region: CASSSQGGTGELFF. The CDR3 nucleotides are TGTGCCAGCAGTTCACAGGGTGGCACCGGGGAGCTGTTTTTT. The chain employs TRBV6-4 and TRBJ2-2, with D tentatively TRBD1 (6 bases). The CDR3 covers 14 residues. Germline V gene data show CDR1 as MRHNA and CDR2 as SNTAGT. V lost 5 bases and J lost 4, with 11 bases in between.

This chain connects TRBV5-4 to TRBJ2-7, with TRBD1 as a possible D gene (6 bases). V was trimmed by 4 bases and J by 2 bases, leaving 16 bases between them. Germline V gene lookup returns CDR1 SGHNT and CDR2 YYREEE (reference sequence). CDR3 length equals 15 residues. CDR3 protein: CASSALRDTTYEQYF. The CDR3 nucleotides read TGTGCCAGCAGCGCGCTCCGGGACACTACCTACGAGCAGTACTTC.

This clone was found once. V is TRBV30 and J is TRBJ1-3; tentative D call: TRBD1 (6 bases). V dropped 5 bases and J dropped 2 bases, with 16 bases sitting between them. The CDR3 is 15 amino acids. The germline CDR1 and CDR2 sequences are GTSNPN and SVGIG (reference sequence). As DNA, the CDR3 is TGTGCCTGGGAGGGACACGGAGGAGCTGGAAACACCATATATTTT. Encoded protein: CAWEGHGGAGNTIYF. The full variable domain, completed using reference TRBV30 and TRBJ1-3, is SQTIHQWPATLVQPVGSPLSLECTVEGTSNPNLYWYRQAAGRGLQLLFYSVGIGQISSEVPQNLSASRPQDRQFILSSKKLLLSDSGFYLCAWEGHGGAGNTIYFGEGSWLTVV.

The CDR3 loop is CASSVQNTGELFF. The CDR3 coding sequence is TGTGCCAGCAGTGTACAGAACACCGGGGAGCTGTTTTTT. This chain uses TRBV6-1 with TRBJ2-2; D not certain. The CDR3 sequence is 13 residues long. Trimming left V 4 bases short and J 1 base short, with 4 bases between. Looked up from germline, CDR1 is MNHNS and CDR2 is SASEGT.

CDR3 bases: TGTGCCAGCAGCGACATGGGCATTCAGTACTTC. This codes for CASSDMGIQYF. The genes are TRBV9 and TRBJ2-4; no reliable D call. The CDR3 sequence is 11 residues long. Between the trimmed V and J ends, which lost 3 bases and 9 bases, there was a span of 7 bases. The germline CDR1 and CDR2 sequences are SGDLS and YYNGEE.

This chain links TRBV4-1 with TRBJ2-7; TRBD1 aligns across 7 bases. The CDR3 spans 13 residues. Trimming cost V 4 bases and J 5 bases; bases outside gene matches: 5. Germline assignment: CDR1 MGHRA and CDR2 YSYEKL. The CDR3 coding sequence is TGCGCCAGCAGCCTCGGACAGGAGGACGAGCAGTACTTC. Its translation is CASSLGQEDEQYF.

This chain links TRBV6-6 with TRBJ1-3; D uncertain. This CDR3 spans 13 amino acids. The ends were cut back, 3 bases at V and 9 bases at J, with 12 bases in the middle. CDR1 and CDR2 from the germline V gene are MNHNY and SVGAGI (reference sequence). DNA for the CDR3: TGTGCCAGCAGTTATCCTCTAAAGGGCACCATATATTTT. This sequence encodes CASSYPLKGTIYF.

This chain connects TRBV30 to TRBJ2-7; D is unclear. The V and J ends lost 2 bases and 0 bases respectively, with 8 bases between them. The CDR3 loop spans 13 amino acids. Germline CDR1 GTSNPN, CDR2 SVGIG (reference sequence). CDR3 DNA: TGTGCCTGGAGTTCGGGTAGCTCCTACGAGCAGTACTTC. Translating it yields CAWSSGSSYEQYF.